One and the same sample provided the 28 T cell receptor beta chains below, sequenced in a study of blood T cell repertoires in COVID-19. Produced via immunoSEQ multiplex PCR; TCRdb's table is partial and in-frame only. Of 130,000 or so clones listed, about 89% are singletons. Sequenced: peripheral blood. The receptors here all came from a man aged 45 to 65 with active or convalescent COVID-19.

V and J are TRBV5-1 and TRBJ2-3; 7 nucleotides line up with TRBD1. The J segment lost 0 bases and the V segment lost 7 bases, leaving 11 bases of the junction unmatched. Germline V lookup: CDR1 SGHRS, CDR2 YFSETQ. This CDR3 comprises 16 residues. The CDR3 DNA sequence: TGCGCCAGCTGCCAGGACAGGCAACCTAGCACAGATACGCAGTATTTT. Its translation: CASCQDRQPSTDTQYF. The whole variable domain, remainder taken from reference TRBV5-1 and TRBJ2-3, is KAGVTQTPRYLIKTRGQQVTLSCSPISGHRSVSWYQQTPGQGLQFLFEYFSETQRNKGNFPGRFSGRQFSNSRSEMNVSTLELGDSALYLCASCQDRQPSTDTQYFGPGTRLTVL.

The chain recombines TRBV19 with TRBJ2-2, with 16 bases fitting TRBD2. The J segment lost 11 bases and the V segment lost 9 bases, leaving 3 bases of the junction unmatched. This CDR3 contains 13 residues. Germline lookup yields CDR1 LNHDA and CDR2 SQIVND (reference sequence). This CDR3 is CARGTSGRGELFF. CDR3 DNA sequence: TGTGCCAGGGGGACTAGCGGGAGGGGCGAGCTGTTTTTT.

This chain links TRBV28 with TRBJ1-5; D gene ambiguous. V lost 4 bases and J 3 bases, leaving 19 bases between the germline ends. This CDR3 spans 17 amino acids. Germline V gene sequence: CDR1 MDHEN, CDR2 SYDVKM. CDR3 coding DNA: TGTGCCAGCAGTTACCCCGCGGCCCCCCCCTACAATCAGCCCCAGCATTTT. It codes for CASSYPAAPPYNQPQHF.

The rearrangement uses TRBV19 and TRBJ1-5; the D is unclear. The V and J ends lost 7 bases and 8 bases respectively, with 15 bases between them. CDR3 size: 13 residues. CDR1 and CDR2 (germline): LNHDA, SQIVND (reference sequence). For the CDR3, the DNA is TGTGCCAGTACCTCCGACACGTATAAGCCCCAGCATTTT. Translated: CASTSDTYKPQHF.

This clone was found a few times. V and J are TRBV7-6 and TRBJ1-1, with 7 nucleotides matching TRBD1. Trimming removed 8 bases from V and 1 base from J; junction bases left unmatched: 10. The CDR3 is made up of 15 amino acids. The germline V gene encodes CDR1 SGHVS and CDR2 FNYEAQ. The CDR3 spells CASRLTGATNTEAFF. DNA for the CDR3: TGTGCCAGCCGATTAACAGGGGCAACGAACACTGAAGCTTTCTTT. Together with reference TRBV7-6 and TRBJ1-1, the CDR3 gives the full variable domain: GAGVSQSPRYKVTKRGQDVALRCDPISGHVSLYWYRQALGQGPEFLTYFNYEAQQDKSGLPNDRFSAERPEGSISTLTIQRTEQRDSAMYRCASRLTGATNTEAFFGQGTRLTVV.

The sample holds one count of this clone. This rearrangement joins TRBV5-8 to TRBJ2-7; the match to TRBD1 covers 11 bases. Germline V gene sequence: CDR1 SGHTS, CDR2 YDEGEE. The CDR3 has 15 residues. J was trimmed by 3 bases and V by 2 bases; bases with no gene match: 4. CDR3 sequence (DNA): TGTGCCAGCAGCTTTTTTGGGACAGGGGGCTACGAGCAGTACTTC. Translated: CASSFFGTGGYEQYF.

The rearrangement joins TRBV24-1 to TRBJ1-2, with D perhaps matching TRBD1 (5 bases). Trimming pared 1 base from V and 5 bases from J, leaving 19 bases between. Germline V gene data show CDR1 as KGHDR and CDR2 as SFDVKD. The CDR3 has 17 residues. The CDR3 sequence is CATSDLSSVFGHYGYTF. The CDR3 DNA follows: TGTGCCACCAGTGATTTAAGTTCGGTTTTCGGACATTATGGCTACACCTTC.

The chain has TRBV5-1 and TRBJ1-1; D may be TRBD1 (5 bases). Germline loops: CDR1 SGHRS, CDR2 YFSETQ. The CDR3 is 15 residues long. The V and J ends lost 4 bases and 5 bases respectively, with 18 bases between them. DNA for the CDR3: TGCGCCAGCAGCCCGTTAGACAGCAAGTTTACTGAAGCTTTCTTT. Its protein product is CASSPLDSKFTEAFF.

This sequence joins TRBV27 and TRBJ1-1; a possible D gene is TRBD1 (5 bases). This CDR3 contains 15 residues. V lost 1 base to trimming and J lost 5 bases, with 14 bases between them. Per the germline V gene, CDR1 is MNHEY and CDR2 is SMNVEV (reference sequence). DNA of the CDR3: TGTGCCAGCAGTTTATTCATCGGGGGAAGGACTGAAGCTTTCTTT. This gives the protein CASSLFIGGRTEAFF.

The chain joins TRBV5-4 to TRBJ2-7; no firm D call. The CDR3 totals 13 residues. The germline gives CDR1 SGHNT, CDR2 YYREEE (reference sequence). Trimming pared 0 bases from V and 6 bases from J, leaving 10 bases between. The CDR3 sequence: CASSLARYGEQYF. The DNA of the CDR3 is TGTGCCAGCAGCTTGGCCCGGTATGGCGAGCAGTACTTC.

This chain links TRBV6-5 with TRBJ1-3; the D is unclear. CDR1 and CDR2 from the germline V gene are MNHEY and SVGAGI. CDR3 length: 12 residues. V lost 5 bases and J 3 bases, leaving 5 bases between the germline ends. For the CDR3, the DNA is TGTGCCAGCAGTACCAGTGGAAACACCATATATTTT. Translation: CASSTSGNTIYF.

The rearrangement joins TRBV18 to TRBJ1-5; the D is unclear. The CDR3 is 13 amino acids. Germline CDR1 KGHSH, CDR2 LQKENI. V gave up 5 bases and J gave up 3 bases, with 8 bases separating them. The CDR3 region is CASSIDSNQPQHF. CDR3 in DNA: TGTGCCAGCTCAATAGACTCCAATCAGCCCCAGCATTTT.

The chain joins TRBV24-1 to TRBJ2-3; 7 positions match TRBD1. Germline V gene lookup returns CDR1 KGHDR and CDR2 SFDVKD. The CDR3 runs 18 residues. J was trimmed by 1 base and V by 3 bases; bases with no gene match: 12. CDR3 nucleotide sequence: TGTGCCACCAGTGATGGGCAGGGGGTTTTTCGCCGCACAGATACGCAGTATTTT. It encodes CATSDGQGVFRRTDTQYF.

Written as DNA, the CDR3 is TGTGCCAGCAGTTACTCGAGACATCACGGGGGAGACAATCAGCCCCAGCATTTT. Translating it yields CASSYSRHHGGDNQPQHF. The V call is TRBV6-2 or TRBV6-3, the J call TRBJ1-5, with a possible D match to TRBD1 (5 bases). Germline CDR1 is MNHEY and CDR2 is SVGEGT. The CDR3 has 18 residues. The ends were cut back, 0 bases at V and 3 bases at J, with 18 bases in the middle.

V gene TRBV3-1 (or the pseudogene TRBV3-2) combines with J gene TRBJ2-1; maybe TRBD2 (6 bases). Germline V lookup: CDR1 LGHDT, CDR2 YNNKEL (reference sequence). V gave up 1 base and J gave up 8 bases, with 24 bases separating them. The CDR3 runs 18 residues. Written as DNA, the CDR3 is TGTGCCAGCAGCCAAGGCCTTACTAGGGCGGGGAGTGTTCATGAGCAGTTCTTC. Its protein product is CASSQGLTRAGSVHEQFF.

The rearrangement joins TRBV18 to TRBJ2-2; 10 bases are a match to TRBD1. V was clipped by 2 bases and J by 6 bases; unmatched bases: 3. This CDR3 has 15 residues. CDR1 and CDR2 from the germline V gene are KGHSH and LQKENI. CDR3 loop: CASSPAGQGAGELFF. The CDR3 DNA follows: TGTGCCAGCTCACCAGCCGGACAGGGGGCCGGGGAGCTGTTTTTT.

This chain uses TRBV11-3 with TRBJ2-1; weak D call: TRBD2 (6 bases). The V end was cut by 4 bases, the J end by 3 bases, with 16 bases between. The CDR3 is 16 amino acids. CDR1 and CDR2 from the germline V gene are SGHNT and YENEEA. The CDR3 protein is CASSYRGLGGYNEQFF. CDR3 nucleotides: TGTGCCAGCAGCTACCGGGGGTTAGGCGGCTACAATGAGCAGTTCTTC.

The CDR3 protein is CASSLMAGVSTDTQYF. CDR3 coding DNA: TGTGCCAGCAGCCTTATGGCGGGGGTGAGCACAGATACGCAGTATTTT. The chain joins TRBV7-8 to TRBJ2-3; 7 nucleotides align to TRBD2. This CDR3 has 16 amino acids. The V gene's germline CDR1 is SGHVS and CDR2 FQNEAQ. The junction had 8 bases not matched to a gene; V was cut back by 5 bases and J by 0 bases.

V usage is TRBV11-3 and J usage is TRBJ2-5; 15 bases are a match to TRBD2. After removal of 5 bases from V and 5 bases from J, the junction contained 12 bases not matched to a gene. The V gene's germline CDR1 is SGHNT and CDR2 YENEEA. This CDR3 region has 18 residues. CDR3 amino acids: CASSEGGWTSGRGETQYF. CDR3 DNA sequence: TGTGCCAGCAGCGAAGGAGGCTGGACTAGCGGGAGGGGTGAGACCCAGTACTTC.

This clone was observed a handful of times. The chain combines TRBV5-1 with TRBJ1-1; 9 positions match TRBD1. The V and J ends lost 3 bases and 4 bases, in that order; junction bases with no gene match: 13. This CDR3 has 17 amino acids. Germline assignment: CDR1 SGHRS and CDR2 YFSETQ. The chain's CDR3 is CASSSPLQGATGTEAFF. CDR3 in DNA: TGCGCCAGCAGCTCACCCTTACAGGGGGCCACCGGCACTGAAGCTTTCTTT.

V is TRBV27 and J is TRBJ1-6; no clear D. This CDR3 is built from 14 residues. Per germline, CDR1 MNHEY and CDR2 SMNVEV (reference sequence). V lost 6 bases and J 9 bases, leaving 15 bases between the germline ends. The DNA of the CDR3 is TGTGCCAGCAGCTTAACCTCGGTGCGTTCACCCCTCCACTTT. Its protein product is CASSLTSVRSPLHF.

The rearrangement uses TRBV29-1 and TRBJ1-1, with 7 bases fitting TRBD1. CDR3 size: 14 residues. V gave up 4 bases and J gave up 0 bases; unmatched junction bases: 5. CDR1 and CDR2 (germline): SQVTM, ANQGSEA. The CDR3 DNA reads TGCAGCGTTGTCGTAGGGGGCCTGAACACTGAAGCTTTCTTT. It specifies CSVVVGGLNTEAFF.

This chain links TRBV10-3 with TRBJ2-1; 11 positions agree with TRBD2. Per the germline V gene, CDR1 is ENHRY and CDR2 is SYGVKD. CDR3 size: 14 residues. The trim removed 7 bases at V and 5 bases at J, leaving 4 bases unmatched. CDR3 sequence reads: CAINTGLADNEQFF. The DNA for the CDR3 is TGTGCCATCAATACGGGACTAGCGGACAATGAGCAGTTCTTC.

The V and J genes are TRBV12-3 or TRBV12-4 and TRBJ1-3, with D unclear. This CDR3 is built from 13 residues. The germline V and J ends were trimmed by 8 bases and 0 bases, with 8 bases remaining between them. The chain's CDR3 is CASPIYSGNTIYF. The CDR3 DNA is TGTGCCAGCCCAATCTACTCTGGAAACACCATATATTTT.

The chain is built from TRBV27 and TRBJ1-5; 10 positions agree with TRBD1. V lost 5 bases, J lost 6 bases, and 7 bases stayed unmatched. Germline lookup yields CDR1 MNHEY and CDR2 SMNVEV (reference sequence). The CDR3 has 15 amino acids. CDR3 DNA: TGTGCCAGCAGTGAGTCAGGACAGGGGGTTCAGCCCCAGCATTTT. It specifies CASSESGQGVQPQHF.

The chain is built from TRBV12-5 and TRBJ2-7, with TRBD1 matching 11 bases. The CDR3 is 18 amino acids. Germline V gene lookup returns CDR1 LGHNT and CDR2 FRNRAP. Trimming at V came to 4 bases and at J to 1 base, leaving 12 bases not matched to a gene. Written as DNA, the CDR3 is TGTGCTAGTGGTTCAAGCCCTGGGGACAGGGGGTTTTCCTACGAGCAGTACTTC. Encoded protein: CASGSSPGDRGFSYEQYF.

The V and J genes are TRBV27 and TRBJ1-2; possibly TRBD1 for D (6 bases). CDR1 is MNHEY, CDR2 SMNVEV, per germline (reference sequence). There are 13 residues in the CDR3. Trimming removed 6 bases at V and 7 bases at J, with 15 bases between. The CDR3 region has the DNA TGTGCCAGCAGCGCGGGGGGGGCCGGTGGCTACACCTTC. This codes for CASSAGGAGGYTF.

The rearrangement joins TRBV25-1 to TRBJ2-3; no firm D call. Trimming removed 4 bases at V and 2 bases at J, with 13 bases between. The germline CDR1 and CDR2 sequences are MGHDK and SYGVNS. The CDR3 length is 15 residues. The CDR3 loop is CASSAFGLITDTQYF. The CDR3 nucleotides read TGTGCCAGCAGTGCATTCGGTCTAATCACAGATACGCAGTATTTT.